This TCR beta chain was obtained from a study of cytomegalovirus exposure and HLA in healthy donors. This PCR relied on a set of 60 Vbeta primers and 13 Jbeta primers. Profiling relied on immunoSEQ multiplex PCR, and the TCRdb table lists in-frame clones only, not all of them. The sample carries about 200,000 clones, around 80% recorded once. The CDR3 has 13 amino acids. V gave up 3 bases and J gave up 6 bases, with 9 bases separating them. CDR1 and CDR2 from the germline V gene are SNHLY and FYNNEI. Sequencing was performed on PBMCs. The TCR originated in a man aged 45 to 65 in good health and CMV-seronegative. The chain employs TRBV2 and TRBJ1-5; tentative D call: TRBD1 (5 bases). CDR3 nucleotide sequence: TGTGCCAGCAGTGATAGGGGAATTCAGCCCCAGCATTTT. It is translated as CASSDRGIQPQHF.